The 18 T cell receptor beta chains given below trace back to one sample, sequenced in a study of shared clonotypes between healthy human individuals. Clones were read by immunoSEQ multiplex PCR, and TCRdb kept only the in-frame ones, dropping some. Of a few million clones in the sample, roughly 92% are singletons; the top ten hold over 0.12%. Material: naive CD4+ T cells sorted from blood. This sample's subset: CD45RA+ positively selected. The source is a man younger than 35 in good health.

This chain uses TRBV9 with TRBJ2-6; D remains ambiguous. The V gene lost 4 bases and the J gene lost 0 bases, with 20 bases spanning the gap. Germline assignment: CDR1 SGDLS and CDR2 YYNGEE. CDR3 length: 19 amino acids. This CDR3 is CASSLSKVNPLSGANVLTF. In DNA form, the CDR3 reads TGTGCCAGCAGCTTGAGCAAGGTCAACCCCCTCTCTGGGGCCAACGTCCTGACTTTC.

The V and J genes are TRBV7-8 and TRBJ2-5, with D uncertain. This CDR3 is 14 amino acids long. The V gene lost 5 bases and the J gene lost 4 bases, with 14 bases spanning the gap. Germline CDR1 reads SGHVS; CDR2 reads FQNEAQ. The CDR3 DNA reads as TGTGCCAGCAGCCTGGGGTCTATAGGAGAGACCCAGTACTTC. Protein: CASSLGSIGETQYF.

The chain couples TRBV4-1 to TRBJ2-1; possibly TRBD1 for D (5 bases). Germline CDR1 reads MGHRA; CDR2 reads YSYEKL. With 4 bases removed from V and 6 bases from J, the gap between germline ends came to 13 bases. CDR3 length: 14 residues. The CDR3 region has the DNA TGCGCCAGCAGCCTGGAAGGGGCTATCAATGAGCAGTTCTTC. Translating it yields CASSLEGAINEQFF.

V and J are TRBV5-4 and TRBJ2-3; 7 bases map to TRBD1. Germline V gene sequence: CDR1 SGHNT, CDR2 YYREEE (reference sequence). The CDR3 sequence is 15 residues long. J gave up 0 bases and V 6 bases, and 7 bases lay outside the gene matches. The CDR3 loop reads CASTVGGGSTDTQYF. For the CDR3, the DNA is TGTGCCAGCACTGTAGGGGGCGGGAGCACAGATACGCAGTATTTT.

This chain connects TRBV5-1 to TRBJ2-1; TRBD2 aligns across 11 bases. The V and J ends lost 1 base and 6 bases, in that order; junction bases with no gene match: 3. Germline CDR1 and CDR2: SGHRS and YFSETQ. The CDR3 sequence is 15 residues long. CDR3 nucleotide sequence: TGCGCCAGCAGCTTGACTAGCGGGGGTACCAATGAGCAGTTCTTC. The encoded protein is CASSLTSGGTNEQFF.

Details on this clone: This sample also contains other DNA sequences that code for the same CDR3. CDR3 sequence reads: CASSLGTGVDQPQHF. The CDR3 region has the DNA TGCGCCAGCAGCCTGGGGACAGGGGTCGACCAGCCCCAGCATTTT. The V call is TRBV5-1, the J call TRBJ1-5; 10 nucleotides line up with TRBD1. The CDR3 runs to 15 residues. V lost 4 bases to trimming and J lost 7 bases; unmatched junction nucleotides: 8. Germline CDR1 is SGHRS and CDR2 is YFSETQ.

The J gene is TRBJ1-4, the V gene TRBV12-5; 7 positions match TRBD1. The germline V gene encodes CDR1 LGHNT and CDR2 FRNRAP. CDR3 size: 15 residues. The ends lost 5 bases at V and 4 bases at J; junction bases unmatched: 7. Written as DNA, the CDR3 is TGTGCTAGTGGTACGGGACAGATAAATAATGAAAAACTGTTTTTT. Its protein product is CASGTGQINNEKLFF.

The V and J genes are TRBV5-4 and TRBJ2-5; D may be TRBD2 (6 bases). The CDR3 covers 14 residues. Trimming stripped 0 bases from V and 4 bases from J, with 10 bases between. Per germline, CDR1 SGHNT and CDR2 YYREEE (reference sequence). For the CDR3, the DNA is TGTGCCAGCAGCTTGGCGGGAGTCGTAGAGACCCAGTACTTC. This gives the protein CASSLAGVVETQYF.

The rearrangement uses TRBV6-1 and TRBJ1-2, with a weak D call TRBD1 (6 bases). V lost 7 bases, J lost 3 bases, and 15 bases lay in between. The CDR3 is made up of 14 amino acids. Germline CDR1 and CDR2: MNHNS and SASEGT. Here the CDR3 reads CASKPTQGYYGYTF. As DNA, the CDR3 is TGTGCCAGCAAACCCACACAGGGCTACTATGGCTACACCTTC.

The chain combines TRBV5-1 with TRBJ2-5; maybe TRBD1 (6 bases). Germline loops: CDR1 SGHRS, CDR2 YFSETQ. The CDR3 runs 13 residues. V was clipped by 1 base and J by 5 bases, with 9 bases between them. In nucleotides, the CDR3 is TGCGCCAGCAGCTTGAACCAGGGGGAGACCCAGTACTTC. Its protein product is CASSLNQGETQYF.

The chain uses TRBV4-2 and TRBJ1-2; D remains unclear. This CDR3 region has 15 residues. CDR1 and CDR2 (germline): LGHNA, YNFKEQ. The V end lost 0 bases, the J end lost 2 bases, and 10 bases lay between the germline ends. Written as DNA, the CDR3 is TGTGCCAGCAGCCAAGAAGCCGGACCCAACTATGGCTACACCTTC. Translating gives CASSQEAGPNYGYTF.

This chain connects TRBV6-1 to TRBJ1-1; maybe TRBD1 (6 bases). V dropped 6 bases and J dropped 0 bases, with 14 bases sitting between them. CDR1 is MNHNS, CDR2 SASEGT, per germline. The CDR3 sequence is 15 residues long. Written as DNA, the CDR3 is TGTGCCAGCAGGTCTCCGGGGGCCGTGAACACTGAAGCTTTCTTT. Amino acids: CASRSPGAVNTEAFF.

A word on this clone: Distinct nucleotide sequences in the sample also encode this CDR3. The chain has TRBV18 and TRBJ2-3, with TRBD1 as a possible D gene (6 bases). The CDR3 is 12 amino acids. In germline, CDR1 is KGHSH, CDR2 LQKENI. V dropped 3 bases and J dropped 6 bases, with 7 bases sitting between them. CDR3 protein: CASSPRGDTQYF. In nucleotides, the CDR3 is TGTGCCAGCTCACCTAGGGGGGATACGCAGTATTTT.

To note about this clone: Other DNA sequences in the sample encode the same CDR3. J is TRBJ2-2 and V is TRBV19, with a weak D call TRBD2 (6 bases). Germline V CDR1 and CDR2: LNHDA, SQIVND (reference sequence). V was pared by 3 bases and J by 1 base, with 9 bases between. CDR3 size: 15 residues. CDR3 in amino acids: CASSIDGRNTGELFF. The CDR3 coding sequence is TGTGCCAGTAGTATTGACGGGAGGAACACCGGGGAGCTGTTTTTT.

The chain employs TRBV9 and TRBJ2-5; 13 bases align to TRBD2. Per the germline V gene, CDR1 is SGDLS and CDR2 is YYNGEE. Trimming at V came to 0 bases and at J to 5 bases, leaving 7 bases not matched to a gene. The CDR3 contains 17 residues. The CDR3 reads CASSVGGLAGLAETQYF. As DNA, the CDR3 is TGTGCCAGCAGCGTAGGGGGACTAGCGGGGCTAGCGGAGACCCAGTACTTC. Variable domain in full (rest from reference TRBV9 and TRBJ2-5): DSGVTQTPKHLITATGQRVTLRCSPRSGDLSVYWYQQSLDQGLQFLIQYYNGEERAKGNILERFSAQQFPDLHSELNLSSLELGDSALYFCASSVGGLAGLAETQYFGPGTRLLVL.

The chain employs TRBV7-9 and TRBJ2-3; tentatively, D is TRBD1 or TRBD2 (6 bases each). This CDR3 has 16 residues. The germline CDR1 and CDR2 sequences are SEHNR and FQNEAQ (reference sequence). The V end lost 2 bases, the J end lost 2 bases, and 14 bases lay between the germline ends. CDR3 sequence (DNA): TGTGCCAGCAGCTTAATGGGGGGCTCCCCCACAGATACGCAGTATTTT. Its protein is CASSLMGGSPTDTQYF.

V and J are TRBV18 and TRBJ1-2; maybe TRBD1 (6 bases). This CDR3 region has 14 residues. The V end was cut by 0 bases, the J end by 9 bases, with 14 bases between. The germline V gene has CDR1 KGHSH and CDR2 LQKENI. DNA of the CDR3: TGTGCCAGCTCACCACCTGGAGGGGGGCCGAGCTACACCTTC. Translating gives CASSPPGGGPSYTF.

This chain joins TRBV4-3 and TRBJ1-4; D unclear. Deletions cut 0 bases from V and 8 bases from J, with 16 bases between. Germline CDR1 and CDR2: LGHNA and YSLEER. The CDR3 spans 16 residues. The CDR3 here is CASSQEDNLLGEKLFF. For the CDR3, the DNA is TGCGCCAGCAGCCAAGAGGATAATCTATTGGGGGAAAAACTGTTTTTT.